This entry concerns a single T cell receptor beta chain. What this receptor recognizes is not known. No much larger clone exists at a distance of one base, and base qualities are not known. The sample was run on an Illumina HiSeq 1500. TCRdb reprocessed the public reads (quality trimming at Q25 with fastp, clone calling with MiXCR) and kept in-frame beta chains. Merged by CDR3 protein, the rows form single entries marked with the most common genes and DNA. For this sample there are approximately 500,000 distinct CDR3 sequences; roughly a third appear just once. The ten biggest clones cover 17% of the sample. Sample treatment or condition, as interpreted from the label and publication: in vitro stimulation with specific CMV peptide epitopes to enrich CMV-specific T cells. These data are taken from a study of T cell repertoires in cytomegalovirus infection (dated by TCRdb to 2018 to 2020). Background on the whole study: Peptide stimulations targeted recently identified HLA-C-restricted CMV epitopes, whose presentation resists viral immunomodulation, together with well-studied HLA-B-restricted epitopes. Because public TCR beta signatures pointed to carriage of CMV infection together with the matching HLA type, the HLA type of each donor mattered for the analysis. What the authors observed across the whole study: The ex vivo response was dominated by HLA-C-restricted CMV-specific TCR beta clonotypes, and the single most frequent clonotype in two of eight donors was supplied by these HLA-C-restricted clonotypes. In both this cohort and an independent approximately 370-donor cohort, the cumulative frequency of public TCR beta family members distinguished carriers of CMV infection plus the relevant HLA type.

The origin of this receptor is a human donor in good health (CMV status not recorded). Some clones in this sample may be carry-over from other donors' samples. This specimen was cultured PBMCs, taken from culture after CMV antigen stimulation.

The CDR3 protein: CASRSGNSYEQYF. The DNA reads as follows: TGTGCCAGCAGGTCTGGGAACTCCTACGAGCAGTACTTC. The rearrangement joined TRBV7-2 to TRBJ2-7; the D gene is not confidently resolved. Including cysteine and phenylalanine, the CDR3 has 13 amino acids. The entry retains the CDR3 DNA only, 39 bases that are in frame from base 1. From the germline V gene, CDR1 is SGHTA and CDR2 is FQGNSA. Trimming takes 6 bases from V and 0 bases from J, and the germline ends sit 9 bases apart.